A selection of T cell receptor beta chains follows, all from one sample in a study of Ad26.COV2.S vaccination and SARS-CoV-2 variants. Produced via immunoSEQ multiplex PCR; TCRdb's table is partial and in-frame only. Here the sample spans around 450,000 clones, 89% being singletons. This specimen consisted of peripheral blood, obtained in a trial of Ad26.COV2.S vaccine versus placebo. These receptors came from a person between 18 and 59 years old who received the Ad26.COV2.S COVID-19 vaccine or a placebo. CDR3s include the opening cysteine and the closing phenylalanine or tryptophan. A D gene is named only where the DNA matches it firmly. Rows may omit the clone size; those that give it use once, few, many or a size class.

clone size	CDR3 length	V gene	J gene	D gene	CDR3 DNA	CDR3 protein
NA	16	TRBV7-8	TRBJ1-3	NA	TGTGCCAGCAGCACCAGCGGGACGGGCTCTGGAAACACCATATATTTT	CASSTSGTGSGNTIYF
once	15	TRBV30	TRBJ1-5	TRBD1	TGTGCCTGGAGTTCATCCGGGACAGGGACGCGGCCCCAGCATTTT	CAWSSSGTGTRPQHF
NA	20	TRBV14	TRBJ2-1	TRBD2	TGTGCCAGCAGCCTGAGAGGCCTAGCGGGAGGAAAGGATCTCAAGAGGGAGCAGTTCTTC	CASSLRGLAGGKDLKREQFF
NA	14	TRBV6-6	TRBJ1-1	TRBD1	TGTGCCAGCAGCTTAGACAGGGACGGGGCGAAAGCTTTCTTT	CASSLDRDGAKAFF
NA	16	TRBV7-9	TRBJ2-1	NA	TGTGCCAGCACCCCCCCCGGGAGCGGCTCCTACAATGAGCAGTTCTTC	CASTPPGSGSYNEQFF
NA	16	TRBV7-2	TRBJ2-5	NA	TGTGCCAGCAGCTTAGTTTCGTTGCGGAGCCAAGAGACCCAGTACTTC	CASSLVSLRSQETQYF
once	15	TRBV5-1	TRBJ1-1	TRBD1	TGCGCCAGCAGCTTGGAGGCTCGGGACAGCCAAGAAGCTTTCTTT	CASSLEARDSQEAFF
NA	13	TRBV18	TRBJ2-7	NA	TGTGCCAGCTCACCAGATTCTGGGCTAAGGCAGTACTTC	CASSPDSGLRQYF
NA	17	TRBV15	TRBJ1-5	TRBD1	TGTGCCACCAGCAGAGGGACAGGGGAGTTGGTCAATCAGCCCCAGCATTTT	CATSRGTGELVNQPQHF
NA	15	TRBV7-8	TRBJ2-6	NA	TGTGCCAGCAGCCCCCCGGCTCGAGGGGCCAACGTCCTGACTTTC	CASSPPARGANVLTF
NA	12	TRBV30	TRBJ1-2	NA	TGTGCCTGGAAGGGAAGACCCTATGGCTACACCTTC	CAWKGRPYGYTF
NA	15	TRBV2	TRBJ1-6	TRBD1	TGTGCCAGCAGACTACAGGGGTCCTATAATTCACCCCTCCACTTT	CASRLQGSYNSPLHF
NA	12	TRBV28	TRBJ1-2	NA	TGTGCCAGCAGTAAAAAGGCGGCCGGGGCGTACTTC	CASSKKAAGAYF
NA	15	TRBV5-1	TRBJ2-2	NA	TGCGCCAGCAGCTTGGACCTAGCAGACACCGGGGAGCTGTTTTTT	CASSLDLADTGELFF
NA	14	TRBV25-1	TRBJ1-1	NA	TGTGCCAGCAGGGCCAGGGGCCAGAACACTGAAGCTTTCTTT	CASRARGQNTEAFF
few	15	TRBV28	TRBJ1-5	TRBD1	TGTGCCAGCAGACAGGGGTGGCCGGGGAATCAGCCCCAGCATTTT	CASRQGWPGNQPQHF
once	15	TRBV9	TRBJ2-7	TRBD2	TGTGCCAGCAGCGTAGCTGGCGGGAGTGACGACGAGCAGTACTTC	CASSVAGGSDDEQYF
NA	18	TRBV27	TRBJ1-1	TRBD1	TGTGCCAGCAGACCACAGGGACAGCCAAACTGGGGGAACACTGAAGCTTTCTTT	CASRPQGQPNWGNTEAFF
NA	13	TRBV27	TRBJ1-6	NA	TGTGCCAGCAGTTTTGGCAGGGATTCACCCCTCCACTTT	CASSFGRDSPLHF
NA	16	TRBV24-1	TRBJ2-1	TRBD1	TGTGCCACCAGTGACCCAAGACAGGGAAAGTTTAATGAGCAGTTCTTC	CATSDPRQGKFNEQFF
NA	12	TRBV28	TRBJ1-2	NA	TGTGCCAGCAGTTTTCCCAACTATGGCTACACCTTC	CASSFPNYGYTF
NA	15	TRBV10-3	TRBJ1-6	NA	TGTGCCATCAGGGACAGCGAAAGGACTAATTCACCCCTCCACTTT	CAIRDSERTNSPLHF
NA	15	TRBV7-2	TRBJ2-1	TRBD2	TGTGCCAGCAGCTTAGGGACTAGCCCGTACAATGAGCAGTTCTTC	CASSLGTSPYNEQFF
NA	14	TRBV7-3	TRBJ2-1	TRBD1	TGTGCCAGCAGCCGCGGGACAGGACAAAATGAGCAGTTCTTC	CASSRGTGQNEQFF
NA	17	TRBV27	TRBJ1-6	NA	TGTGCCAGCAGTTTATTGAGCAGAAGCTCCTATAATTCACCCCTCCACTTT	CASSLLSRSSYNSPLHF
NA	15	TRBV6-5	TRBJ1-2	TRBD1	TGTGCCAGCAGATCCTTCGGGACAGTTAACTATGGCTACACCTTC	CASRSFGTVNYGYTF
NA	13	TRBV28	TRBJ1-3	NA	TGTGCCAGCAGTTGGGGAGACGGAAACACCATATATTTT	CASSWGDGNTIYF
NA	13	TRBV27	TRBJ1-1	NA	TGTGCCAGCAGTTCTCGACGGACGGCTAAGGCTTTCTTT	CASSSRRTAKAFF
NA	12	TRBV12-3/TRBV12-4	TRBJ1-1	NA	TGTGCCAGCAGTTTTACCTCCACTGAAGCTTTCTTT	CASSFTSTEAFF
NA	13	TRBV7-2	TRBJ1-2	NA	TGTGCCAGCAGCTGGCCCCCCAGCTATGGCTACACCTTC	CASSWPPSYGYTF
NA	15	TRBV30	TRBJ2-7	TRBD2	TGTGCCTGGAGTACTGGACTAGCGGGGGGCTACGAGCAGTACTTC	CAWSTGLAGGYEQYF
NA	14	TRBV10-3	TRBJ2-1	TRBD2	TGTGCCATCAGCGAGCGGGAGCAGTTCAATGAGCAGTTCTTC	CAISEREQFNEQFF
NA	13	TRBV5-1	TRBJ1-2	TRBD1	TGCGCCAGCAGCCGGCGACAGGGAGGTGGCTACACCTTC	CASSRRQGGGYTF
NA	16	TRBV6-5	TRBJ2-3	NA	TGTGCCAGCAGTTACTCGTACAGACGGTCAACAGATACGCAGTATTTT	CASSYSYRRSTDTQYF
NA	17	TRBV7-9	TRBJ1-1	NA	TGTGCCAGCAGCTTAGGCCTACAGGGAGGAATGAACACTGAAGCTTTCTTT	CASSLGLQGGMNTEAFF
once	14	TRBV11-2	TRBJ2-5	TRBD2	TGTGCCAGCAGCTTAGCGGGAGGGAAAGAGACCCAGTACTTC	CASSLAGGKETQYF
NA	15	TRBV7-9	TRBJ2-7	NA	TGTGCCAGCAGCCCCCCCCAGGGGAGTTGGTACGAGCAGTACTTC	CASSPPQGSWYEQYF
NA	15	TRBV9	TRBJ2-3	NA	TGTGCCAGCAGCGTAGCGTCTAGCATCACAGATACGCAGTATTTT	CASSVASSITDTQYF
NA	16	TRBV4-1	TRBJ2-5	NA	TGCGCCAGCAGCCAACCGGGACGGTCGTACCAAGAGACCCAGTACTTC	CASSQPGRSYQETQYF
NA	13	TRBV10-2	TRBJ2-7	TRBD2	TGCGCCAGCGTCACTAGCGGGAGCGGAGAGCAGTACTTC	CASVTSGSGEQYF
NA	15	TRBV28	TRBJ2-1	NA	TGTGCCAGCAGTTCTCCCACCGCAAACTACAATGAGCAGTTCTTC	CASSSPTANYNEQFF
NA	16	TRBV7-9	TRBJ2-5	TRBD2	TGTGCCAGCAGCCTAAACCAACTAGCGTCCCAAGAGACCCAGTACTTC	CASSLNQLASQETQYF
NA	15	TRBV24-1	TRBJ2-1	TRBD1	TGTGCCACCAGTGATCCCGGGACAGGGTTGGGTGAGCAGTTCTTC	CATSDPGTGLGEQFF
NA	12	TRBV7-9	TRBJ2-5	NA	TGTGCCAGCAGCCCGCTCAGTGAGACCCAGTACTTC	CASSPLSETQYF
NA	16	TRBV4-1	TRBJ2-1	NA	TGCGCCAGCAGCCAAGATCCAGGGTACTCCTACAATGAGCAGTTCTTC	CASSQDPGYSYNEQFF
NA	11	TRBV2	TRBJ1-1	NA	TGTGCCAGCAAGGGGGGCACTGAAGCTTTCTTT	CASKGGTEAFF
NA	14	TRBV2	TRBJ2-7	NA	TGTGCCAGCAGTGACGTGGTCCTAACGGGAGAGCAGTACTTC	CASSDVVLTGEQYF
NA	16	TRBV7-9	TRBJ1-2	NA	TGTGCCAGCAGCTCCCTTGGGGAGGGACCATTAAGGGGCTACACCTTC	CASSSLGEGPLRGYTF
NA	14	TRBV29-1	TRBJ2-3	TRBD1	TGCAGCACACTTGGGACAGAAAGCACAGATACGCAGTATTTT	CSTLGTESTDTQYF
NA	12	TRBV25-1	TRBJ2-1	NA	TGTGCCAGCAGTGAGTTATACAATGAGCAGTTCTTC	CASSELYNEQFF
NA	14	TRBV2	TRBJ1-2	NA	TGTGCCAGCAGGGAGGGCAGGGCTTCGTATGGCTACACCTTC	CASREGRASYGYTF
once	15	TRBV7-9	TRBJ1-2	NA	TGTGCCAGCAGCTTAGCTCAGGGGACTGCCTATGGCTACACCTTC	CASSLAQGTAYGYTF
NA	14	TRBV9	TRBJ1-1	NA	TGTGCCAGCAGCCCTCGGGGGGCCAACACTGAAGCTTTCTTT	CASSPRGANTEAFF
once	14	TRBV28	TRBJ2-1	NA	TGTGCCAGCAGTTATGACAGCTCCTACAATGAGCAGTTCTTC	CASSYDSSYNEQFF
NA	15	TRBV14	TRBJ2-5	NA	TGTGCCAGCAGCCAAGCTCAGAGGGAAAGGGAGACCCAGTACTTC	CASSQAQRERETQYF